Listed below are T cell receptor beta chains from one sample, sequenced in a study of tumor and adjacent non-tumor tissue in lung cancer. TCRdb processed the multiplex PCR reads anew with MiXCR; each CDR3 protein has one entry. The table lists approximately 66,000 distinct CDR3 sequences, 61% of them singletons, with about 30% in the top ten. Sequenced: distant non-tumor lung tissue. All receptors come from an older man with non-small cell lung cancer. The CDR3 runs from the conserved cysteine through the conserved F or W. A D gene is named only where the DNA matches it firmly. Expanded clones are given a class, and other clones once, few, many or no size at all.

V gene	D gene	J gene	clone size	CDR3 DNA	CDR3 protein
TRBV10-3	-	TRBJ1-2	-	TGTGCCATCAGGTCCGCGGGCGACTACTATGGCTACACCTTC	CAIRSAGDYYGYTF
TRBV2	TRBD1	TRBJ2-3	few	TGTGCCAGAAGGGACAGGGCGATCGCAGATACGCAGTATTTT	CARRDRAIADTQYF
TRBV5-4	-	TRBJ2-2	-	TGTACAAGCAGCTTTCCGGGGGCGGCCGGGGAGCTGTTTTTT	CTSSFPGAAGELFF
TRBV12-3/TRBV12-4	TRBD2	TRBJ2-1	-	TGTGCCAGCAGGGGAGCGGGGGGATCTGGCTTCAATGAGCAGTTCTTC	CASRGAGGSGFNEQFF
TRBV12-3/TRBV12-4	-	TRBJ2-1	many	TGTGCCAGCAGGGGATACAGGGCGGACAATGAGCAGTTCTTC	CASRGYRADNEQFF
TRBV6-5	-	TRBJ2-5	many	TGTGCCAGCAGTTACTCGGCAAGAGAGACCCAGTACTTC	CASSYSARETQYF
TRBV30	TRBD2	TRBJ2-7	-	TGTGCCTGGAGCCTGTTAGCGGGAGGGAGGTACGGGCAGTACTTC	CAWSLLAGGRYGQYF
TRBV18	-	TRBJ2-4	once	TGTGCCAGCTCACCGAGGGATCGCCGAACCAAAAACATTCAGTACTTC	CASSPRDRRTKNIQYF
TRBV6-6	-	TRBJ2-3	many	TGTGCCAGCAGTCGCGGCACAGATACGCAGTATTTT	CASSRGTDTQYF
TRBV6-1	TRBD2	TRBJ2-2	many	TGTGCCAGCAGTGAAGCGGTAGCGGGGGCGATCGGGGAGCTGTTTTTT	CASSEAVAGAIGELFF
TRBV12-3/TRBV12-4	-	TRBJ2-4	-	TGTGCCAGCAGTTTGACGTCCAAAGACATTCAGTACTTC	CASSLTSKDIQYF
TRBV6-6	-	TRBJ2-2	-	TGTGCCAGCAGTTCGCCTAGCCGGGACACTGGGGAGCCGTTTTTT	CASSSPSRDTGEPFF
TRBV12-5	TRBD2	TRBJ2-1	-	TGTACTAGTGGTTTGGATAAGAGCGGGAGGTCCTACAATGAGCAGTTCTTC	CTSGLDKSGRSYNEQFF
TRBV4-1	-	TRBJ2-2	-	TGTGCCAGCAACCAAGACGCAGGGGTTCCCGGGGAGCTGTTTTTT	CASNQDAGVPGELFF
TRBV29-1	-	TRBJ1-1	-	TGCAGCGGGAGCAGGGAGTTCTCTACGGAAGCTCTCTTT	CSGSREFSTEALF
TRBV23-1	TRBD1	TRBJ2-2	-	TGCGCCAGCAGTCATTGGACAGGGTCCGGGGAGCTGTTTTTT	CASSHWTGSGELFF
TRBV11-2	-	TRBJ2-5	-	TGTGCCAGCAGCCCCCCCAGGAGAGAGACCCTGTACTTC	CASSPPRRETLYF
TRBV14	-	TRBJ2-4	-	TGTGCCAGCAGCCAGATAGGGACATCTACTTTCCAAAACATTCAGTACTTC	CASSQIGTSTFQNIQYF
TRBV28	-	TRBJ2-7	-	TGCGCCAGCAGTATGGGGTACGAGCAGTACTTC	CASSMGYEQYF
TRBV29-1	-	TRBJ2-3	many	TGCAGCGCCCGGGACAGCACAGATACGCAGTATTTT	CSARDSTDTQYF
TRBV12-3/TRBV12-4	-	TRBJ2-1	few	TGTGCCAGCAGTTATACGGGGGCCTGGTCCTACAATGAGCAGTTCTTC	CASSYTGAWSYNEQFF
TRBV7-9	-	TRBJ2-7	many	TGTGCCAGCAGCTCCCGGGGCGCCTACGAGCAGTACTTC	CASSSRGAYEQYF
TRBV11-2	-	TRBJ1-2	-	TGTGCCAGCAGTAAAATGGAAGGTTATGGCTACACCTTC	CASSKMEGYGYTF
TRBV11-2	-	TRBJ1-1	medium-sized	TGTGCCAGCAGCTTAGAATCGGGGGGTTCCACTGAAGCTTTCTTT	CASSLESGGSTEAFF
TRBV10-3	-	TRBJ1-6	once	TGTGTCATCAGGTCAATCATGGATTCACCCCTCCACTTT	CVIRSIMDSPLHF
TRBV5-4	-	TRBJ2-4	-	TGTGCCAGCAGCTCGGGTCCTGCCAACACTCAGTATTTC	CASSSGPANTQYF
TRBV20-1	TRBD2	TRBJ2-2	-	TGCAGTGCTAGAAGGCTAGCGGAGCCCACCGGGGAGCTGTTTTTT	CSARRLAEPTGELFF
TRBV6-5	-	TRBJ2-3	-	TGTGCCAGTAGTTGCTCGAAACCCCCCGGTTCAGATACGCAGTATTTT	CASSCSKPPGSDTQYF
TRBV12-3/TRBV12-4	TRBD1	TRBJ2-2	many	TGTGCCAGCAGCTCGACAGGGTATAACGGGGAGCTGTTTTTT	CASSSTGYNGELFF
TRBV6-2/TRBV6-3	TRBD2	TRBJ2-1	-	TGTGCCAGGAGTTACTCACTAGCGGGAGTCCGCGACTCCTACGATGAGCAGTTCTTC	CARSYSLAGVRDSYDEQFF
TRBV6-6	-	TRBJ1-2	-	TGTGCCAGCAGTTACTCTGGGGTCAAGAATGACTATGGCTACACCTTC	CASSYSGVKNDYGYTF
TRBV29-1	TRBD1	TRBJ1-2	many	TGCAGCGTCTCCTACATGACAGGGCGGAATGGCTACACCTTC	CSVSYMTGRNGYTF
TRBV4-1	TRBD1	TRBJ1-1	many	TGCGCCAGCAGCCCGACAGGGGGCACTGAAGCTTTCTTT	CASSPTGGTEAFF
TRBV11-2	TRBD1	TRBJ2-7	many	TGTGCCAGCAGCTTAGATGCGACAGGGTACGAGCAGTACTTC	CASSLDATGYEQYF
TRBV10-3	TRBD1	TRBJ2-5	many	TGTGCCATCGGGACAGGGGGGCGAGAGACCCAGTACTTC	CAIGTGGRETQYF
TRBV20-1	-	TRBJ1-5	-	TGCAGTGCCGTGGAGGGAGTAGCCGGCAATCAGCCCCAGCATTTT	CSAVEGVAGNQPQHF
TRBV10-1	TRBD1	TRBJ1-3	-	TGCGTCAGCTGTGAAGGACAGGTCTCAACCACCATATATTTT	CVSCEGQVSTTIYF
TRBV10-3	-	TRBJ2-2	many	TGTGCCACCGCAGGGCTTCCTACCGGGGAGCTGTTTTTT	CATAGLPTGELFF
TRBV7-3	TRBD1	TRBJ2-1	many	TGTGCCAGCAGCTCGGGACAGGTTCCCTTGGATGAGCAGTTCTTC	CASSSGQVPLDEQFF
TRBV11-2	-	TRBJ2-7	few	TGTGCCAGCAACTTAGATAGGGGGGGGCGCTACGAGCAGTATTTC	CASNLDRGGRYEQYF
TRBV11-2	TRBD2	TRBJ2-7	many	TGTGCCAGCAGCTTATTTAGGACTAGCTTTTACGAGCAGTACTTC	CASSLFRTSFYEQYF
TRBV5-8	-	TRBJ2-5	-	TGTGCCAGCAACTTGGCGGGCATGGTGGGAGAGACCCAGTACTTC	CASNLAGMVGETQYF
TRBV6-2/TRBV6-3	-	TRBJ1-1	-	TGTGCCAGCAGTTACAAGGACGCGGAAACTGACGCTTTATTT	CASSYKDAETDALF
TRBV4-1	TRBD1	TRBJ2-7	many	TGCGCCAGCAGCCAAAGGGACAGGGAGCCCTACGAGCAGTACTTC	CASSQRDREPYEQYF
TRBV5-5	-	TRBJ2-2	-	TGTGCCAGCAGCTTCGGGGACCATTTAACGGCCGGGAAGCTATTTTTT	CASSFGDHLTAGKLFF
TRBV10-3	-	TRBJ1-1	-	TGTGCCATCAGTGAGGCAGCGAACACTGAAGCTATCTTT	CAISEAANTEAIF
TRBV7-9	-	TRBJ2-1	many	TGTGCCAGCACCGGAGGGGGGGCCTCCTACAATGAGCAGTTCTTC	CASTGGGASYNEQFF